This T cell receptor (beta chain) was recorded in a study of OX40 agonist ivuxolimab in advanced cancers. Study-level background: Ivuxolimab, which targeted the costimulatory receptor OX40 (CD134), was an agonistic, fully human IgG2 monoclonal antibody. Peripheral TCRbeta sequencing was intended to test whether TCR sequence diversity was altered and clonal T-cell expansion was caused by ivuxolimab. Partial responses occurred in three dose-escalation patients: two with cutaneous melanoma and one with hepatocellular carcinoma. The paper describes the monotherapy dose-escalation part (N ≈ 52 patients) of the phase I trial of ivuxolimab. Intravenous ivuxolimab was administered to patients every 2 weeks at six dose levels: 0.01, 0.1, 0.3, 1.5, 3 and 10 mg/kg. Patients were allowed to have had prior anti-PD-1, anti-PD-L1 or anti-CTLA-4 therapy, and around two fifths of the dose-escalation patients had been treated with checkpoint inhibitors. In the dose-escalation cohort, roughly 80% of patients were male, and the mean age was approximately 64 years, with a range of roughly 23 to 85. Among the 50 to 55 dose-escalation patients, 19 had hepatocellular carcinoma, roughly 15 melanoma, 9 renal cell carcinoma and 9 head and neck cancer.

In the case of this clone: Its antigen specificity is not known. No much larger clone exists at a distance of one base, and base qualities are not known.

The trial excluded patients who had a history of autoimmune disease or were on systemic immunosuppression. Peripheral blood for TCR sequencing was drawn from every dose cohort at baseline, at cycle 4 day 1 and at cycle 7 day 1. Samples came from an open-label, multicenter, first-in-human phase I dose-escalation trial of ivuxolimab. Adults with locally advanced or metastatic melanoma, renal cell carcinoma, hepatocellular carcinoma or head and neck squamous cell carcinoma were enrolled in the trial. Before TCR sequencing, CD4+ T cells and CD8+ T cells were sorted from peripheral blood as separate populations. Findings and caveats that apply to the study as a whole: In the 0.1-3.0 mg/kg groups, partial responders had among the lowest normalized peripheral clonal expansion, particularly in CD8+ T cells. The antigen specificity of the peripheral T cells that underwent clonal expansion was not determined. Low levels of normalized T-cell clonal expansion were also seen in some patients who did not respond. After ivuxolimab, expanded clones were on average more numerous among CD8+ T cells than among CD4+ T cells. At doses of 0.1 to 3.0 mg/kg, clonal expansion of both CD4+ and CD8+ blood T cells was observed from baseline to week 6.

For sequencing of the TCRbeta CDR3 region, genomic DNA was extracted from the sorted cells. The immunoSEQ Assay was used for sequencing of TCRbeta CDR3 regions. Not all clones reach the TCRdb copy of this immuneACCESS table, which keeps in-frame sequences only. Checked studies attribute under half of the gap to unresolved V genes and leave the rest unexplained. The sample data list thousands of clones, and around 74% of these were observed just once. Of the sample, around 36% falls within the top ten clones. The CDR3 runs 13 residues from the cysteine to the phenylalanine. The kept DNA is CDR3 alone, 39 bases in frame from the first base. According to the germline V gene, CDR1 reads SGHVS and CDR2 reads FQNEAQ. The V end loses 2 bases and the J end loses 2 bases, and a stretch of 7 bases separates them.

This chain joins TRBV7-8 to TRBJ2-7, with no confidently assigned D gene. The TCR was taken from an adult with an advanced solid tumor such as melanoma, head and neck, liver or kidney cancer. Material: CD4+ or CD8+ T cells sorted from blood, obtained in a trial of the OX40 agonist ivuxolimab. CDR3 loop: CASSLSPTYEQYF. The bases are TGTGCCAGCAGCTTATCACCGACCTACGAGCAGTACTTC.